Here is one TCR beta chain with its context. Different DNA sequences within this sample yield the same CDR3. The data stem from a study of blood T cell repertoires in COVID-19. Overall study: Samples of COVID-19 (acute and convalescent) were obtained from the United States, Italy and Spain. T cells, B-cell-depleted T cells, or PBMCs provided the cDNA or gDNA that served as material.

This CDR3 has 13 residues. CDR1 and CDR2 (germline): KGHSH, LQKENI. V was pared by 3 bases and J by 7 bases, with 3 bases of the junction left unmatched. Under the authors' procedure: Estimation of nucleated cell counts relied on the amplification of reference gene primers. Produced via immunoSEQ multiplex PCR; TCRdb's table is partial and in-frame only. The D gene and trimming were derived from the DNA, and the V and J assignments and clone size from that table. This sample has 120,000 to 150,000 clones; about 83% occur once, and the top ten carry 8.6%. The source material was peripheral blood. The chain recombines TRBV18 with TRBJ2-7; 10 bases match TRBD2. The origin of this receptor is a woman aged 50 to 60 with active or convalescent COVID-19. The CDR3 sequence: CASSPGLAREQYF. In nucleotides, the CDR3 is TGTGCCAGCTCACCGGGACTAGCGCGGGAGCAGTACTTC.